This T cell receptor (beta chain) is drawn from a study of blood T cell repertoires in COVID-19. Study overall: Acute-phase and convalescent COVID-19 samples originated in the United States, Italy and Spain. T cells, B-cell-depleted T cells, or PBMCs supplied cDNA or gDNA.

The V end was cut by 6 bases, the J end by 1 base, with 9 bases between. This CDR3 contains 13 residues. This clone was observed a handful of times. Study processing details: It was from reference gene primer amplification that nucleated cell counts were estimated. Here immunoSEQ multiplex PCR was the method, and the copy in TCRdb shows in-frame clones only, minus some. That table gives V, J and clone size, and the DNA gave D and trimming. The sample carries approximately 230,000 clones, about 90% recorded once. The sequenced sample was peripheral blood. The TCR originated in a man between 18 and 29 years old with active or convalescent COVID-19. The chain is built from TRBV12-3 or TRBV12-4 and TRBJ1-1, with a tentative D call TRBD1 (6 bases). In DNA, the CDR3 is TGTGCCAGCAGCCAGGGGCCGAACACTGAAGCTTTCTTT. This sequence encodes CASSQGPNTEAFF.